This TCR beta chain was identified in a study of blood T cells in healthy people across ages. Primers used in a second PCR of roughly 7 to 12 cycles were a sample-barcoded 5' primer and a J-beta primer mix. In TCRdb, the 5' RACE reads were re-called with MiXCR into one record per CDR3 protein. The table has under 1 million distinct CDR3 sequences, around 45% seen once. Study-wide findings and caveats: Naive T cell percentage showed a strong correlation with TCR beta diversity.

Concerning this clonotype: What it binds is not known.

The J segment lost 9 bases and the V segment lost 6 bases, leaving 22 bases of the junction unmatched. CDR1 and CDR2 (germline): DFQATT, SNEGSKA (reference sequence). This CDR3 has 16 residues. The V gene is TRBV20-1, the J gene TRBJ2-7, with 8 bases aligning to TRBD1. Sample: blood. The sequence derives from a man between 60 and 70 years old in good health. The CDR3 sequence: CSATTAPGQAKYGQYF. The CDR3 DNA reads TGCAGTGCCACTACGGCACCGGGACAGGCCAAATATGGGCAGTACTTC.